The 5 T cell receptor beta chains below come from one sample, sequenced in a study of blood T cell repertoires in COVID-19 (dated by TCRdb to the early 2020s). The receptor library was made with the immunoSEQ multiplex PCR assay. Drawn from immuneACCESS, this table holds only the in-frame rearrangements with V and J called that TCRdb kept. Clones are partly lost; checked studies trace under half to an unresolved V gene and leave the rest unexplained. Within this sample are approximately 30,000 clones, with 91% of them counted one time only. Roughly 16% of the sample is held by the ten biggest clonotypes. The sample consisted of peripheral blood. The receptors were gathered from a human donor with active COVID-19. The donor label of this sample is uncertain.

This rearrangement joins TRBV5-4 to TRBJ1-1; no clear D. The germline V and J ends were trimmed by 0 bases and 0 bases, with 9 bases remaining between them. Per germline, CDR1 SGHNT and CDR2 YYREEE (reference sequence). The CDR3 loop spans 15 amino acids. The CDR3: CASSLGTGLNTEAFF. CDR3 nucleotide sequence: TGTGCCAGCAGCTTGGGAACCGGTCTGAACACTGAAGCTTTCTTT. Based on the CDR3 plus reference TRBV5-4 and TRBJ1-1, the full variable domain is ETGVTQSPTHLIKTRGQQVTLRCSSQSGHNTVSWYQQALGQGPQFIFQYYREEENGRGNFPPRFSGLQFPNYSSELNVNALELDDSALYLCASSLGTGLNTEAFFGQGTRLTVV.

The chain employs TRBV7-9 and TRBJ1-4; TRBD1 is a possible D gene (6 bases). This CDR3 has 14 amino acids. CDR1 and CDR2 (germline): SEHNR, FQNEAQ (reference sequence). With 2 bases removed from V and 7 bases from J, the gap between germline ends came to 11 bases. CDR3 loop: CASSLPGQLEKLFF. The CDR3 DNA is TGTGCCAGCAGCTTACCCGGACAGCTTGAAAAACTGTTTTTT.

The chain uses TRBV7-2 and TRBJ2-7; D remains ambiguous. CDR3 size: 13 residues. CDR1 SGHTA and CDR2 FQGNSA come from the germline V gene. V was pared by 5 bases and J by 4 bases, with 12 bases between. Here the CDR3 DNA reads TGTGCCAGCAGCGCGCCAACCCCGTACGAGCAGTACTTC. It codes for CASSAPTPYEQYF.

This chain connects TRBV12-5 to TRBJ1-5, with D uncertain. Germline loops: CDR1 LGHNT, CDR2 FRNRAP. Trimming left V 0 bases short and J 0 bases short, with 6 bases between. The CDR3 totals 15 residues. The CDR3 coding sequence is TGTGCTAGTGGTTTGGTGCTGAGTAGCAATCAGCCCCAGCATTTT. Its protein is CASGLVLSSNQPQHF. The complete variable domain, with remaining parts taken from reference TRBV12-5 and TRBJ1-5, reads DARVTQTPRHKVTEMGQEVTMRCQPILGHNTVFWYRQTMMQGLELLAYFRNRAPLDDSGMPKDRFSAEMPDATLATLKIQPSEPRDSAVYFCASGLVLSSNQPQHFGDGTRLSIL.

The chain joins TRBV5-1 to TRBJ2-3, with TRBD1 identical over 8 bases. V lost 0 bases and J lost 5; bases outside the gene matches: 11. This CDR3 has 17 amino acids. CDR1 and CDR2 (germline): SGHRS, YFSETQ. The DNA of the CDR3 is TGCGCCAGCAGCTTGGAAATGACAGGGGTTTTAGGAGATACGCAGTATTTT. Protein sequence: CASSLEMTGVLGDTQYF.